This T cell receptor (beta chain) was recovered during a study of blood T cells in healthy people across ages. This clonotype showed up just once. Its antigen is unknown. Per-sample yields of isolated PBMCs were at least 6 million. Points from the study as a whole: Bulk PBMC profiling left naive and antigen-experienced comparisons inconclusive.

Alongside a J-beta primer mix, a sample-barcoded 5' primer served in a second PCR lasting roughly 7 to 11 cycles. Via MiXCR, TCRdb re-called the 5' RACE reads, giving one row per CDR3 protein. The sample has around 970,000 distinct CDR3 sequences, about 53% seen once. From germline, CDR1 is SGHDN and CDR2 FVKESK. This CDR3 is built from 13 residues. V trimming: 10 bases; J trimming: 1 base; junction bases outside the gene matches: 5. Sequenced: blood. The TCR originated in a woman aged 60-75 years in good health. V and J are TRBV14 and TRBJ2-3, with 7 bases identical to TRBD1. CDR3 sequence (DNA): TGTGCCACCCAAGGGGGCGGCACAGATACGCAGTATTTT. Its translation: CATQGGGTDTQYF.